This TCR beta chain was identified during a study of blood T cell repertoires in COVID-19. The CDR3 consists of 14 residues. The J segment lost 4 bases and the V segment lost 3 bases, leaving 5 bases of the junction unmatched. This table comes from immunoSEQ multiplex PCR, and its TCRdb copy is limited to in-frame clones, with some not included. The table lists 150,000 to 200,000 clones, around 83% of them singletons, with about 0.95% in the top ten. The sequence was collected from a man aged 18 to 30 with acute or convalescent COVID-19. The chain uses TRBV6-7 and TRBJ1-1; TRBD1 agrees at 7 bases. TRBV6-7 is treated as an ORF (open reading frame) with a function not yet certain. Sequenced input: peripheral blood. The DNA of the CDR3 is TGTGCCAGCAGTTATGGACAGGTGGGCACTGAAGCTTTCTTT. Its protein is CASSYGQVGTEAFF.